This T cell receptor (beta chain) emerged from a study of T cells in Graves' hyperthyroidism and ophthalmopathy. Notes on the study in general: The model forecast ophthalmopathy, anticipating it by a median approximately 6.1 months before onset.

The study excluded patients with uncontrolled infection, other autoimmune disease, pregnancy or lactation. Based on clinical symptoms, serum thyroxine and TRAb, thyroid ultrasound and orbital computed tomography, diagnoses were reached. Fresh peripheral blood, about 9.9 ml, yielded the PBMCs. Trimming left V 4 bases short and J 5 bases short, with 11 bases between. CDR3 length equals 13 residues. This clonotype has at least ten counts. Its antigen is as yet unknown. TCR beta CDR3 region amplification was performed from RNA transcripts. The HTBI primer set served for first-round RT-PCR of the TCR CDR3. From the multiplex PCR reads, TCRdb called clonotypes with MiXCR, one entry per CDR3 protein. The sample shows 600,000 to 900,000 distinct CDR3 sequences, around 17% of them seen only once.

This clonotype was obtained from a man aged 18 to 30 with Graves' hyperthyroidism. The sequenced material came from blood. This chain uses TRBV12-3 or TRBV12-4 with TRBJ2-5; TRBD2 might be the D (5 bases). CDR3 in amino acids: CASSSSSWETQYF. DNA of the CDR3: TGTGCCAGCAGTTCTTCTAGCTGGGAGACCCAGTACTTC.